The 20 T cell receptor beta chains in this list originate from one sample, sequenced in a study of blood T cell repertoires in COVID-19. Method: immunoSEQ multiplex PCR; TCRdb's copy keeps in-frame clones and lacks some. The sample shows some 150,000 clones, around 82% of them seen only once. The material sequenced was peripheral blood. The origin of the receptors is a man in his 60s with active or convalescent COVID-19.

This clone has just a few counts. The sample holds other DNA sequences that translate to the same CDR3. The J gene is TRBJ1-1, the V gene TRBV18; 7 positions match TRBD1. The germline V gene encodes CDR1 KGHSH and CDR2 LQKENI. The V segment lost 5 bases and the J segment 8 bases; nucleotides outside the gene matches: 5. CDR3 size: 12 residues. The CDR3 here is CASSTGAPEAFF. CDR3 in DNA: TGTGCCAGCTCAACAGGGGCCCCAGAAGCTTTCTTT.

The CDR3 loop reads CASSERGAAYNEQFF. CDR3 in DNA: TGTGCCAGCAGCGAGCGGGGGGCCGCCTACAATGAGCAGTTCTTC. V and J are TRBV7-3 and TRBJ2-1; 9 positions match TRBD2. The germline V gene has CDR1 SGHTA and CDR2 FQGTGA. Trimming removed 5 bases from V and 2 bases from J; junction bases left unmatched: 4. The CDR3 spans 15 residues.

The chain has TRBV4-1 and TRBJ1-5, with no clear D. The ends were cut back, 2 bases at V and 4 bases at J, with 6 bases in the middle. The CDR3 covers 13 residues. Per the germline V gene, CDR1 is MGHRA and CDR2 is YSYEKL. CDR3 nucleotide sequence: TGCGCCAGCAGCCAAAACTTGAATCAGCCCCAGCATTTT. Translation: CASSQNLNQPQHF.

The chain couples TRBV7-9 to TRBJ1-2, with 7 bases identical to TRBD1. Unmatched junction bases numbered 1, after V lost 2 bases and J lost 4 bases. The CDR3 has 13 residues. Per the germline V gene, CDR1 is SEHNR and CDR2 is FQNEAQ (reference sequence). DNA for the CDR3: TGTGCCAGCAGCTTAAGGGGGCCCTATGGCTACACCTTC. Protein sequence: CASSLRGPYGYTF.

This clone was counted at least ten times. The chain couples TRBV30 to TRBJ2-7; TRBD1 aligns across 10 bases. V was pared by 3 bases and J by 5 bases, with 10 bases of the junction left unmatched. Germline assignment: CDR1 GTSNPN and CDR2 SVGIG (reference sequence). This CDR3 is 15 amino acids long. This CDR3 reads CAWRSLRDRGNEQYF. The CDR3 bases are TGTGCCTGGAGGTCCCTTCGGGACAGGGGCAACGAGCAGTACTTC.

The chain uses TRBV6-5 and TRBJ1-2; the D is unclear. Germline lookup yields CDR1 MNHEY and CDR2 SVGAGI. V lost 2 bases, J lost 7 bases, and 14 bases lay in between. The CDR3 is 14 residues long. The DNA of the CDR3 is TGTGCCAGCAGTTACGGCGGAGGGTTGGGTGGCTACACCTTC. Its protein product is CASSYGGGLGGYTF.

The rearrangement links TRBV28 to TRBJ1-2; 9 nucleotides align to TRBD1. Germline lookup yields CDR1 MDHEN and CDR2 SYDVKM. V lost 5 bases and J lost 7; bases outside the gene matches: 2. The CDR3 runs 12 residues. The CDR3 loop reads CASSGTGRGYTF. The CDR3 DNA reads TGTGCCAGCAGTGGGACAGGGCGTGGCTACACCTTC.

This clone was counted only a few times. The CDR3 DNA reads as TGCGCCAGCAGCCAAATGGGACAGGGCGGGGAGCTGTTTTTT. Translated: CASSQMGQGGELFF. V usage is TRBV4-3 and J usage is TRBJ2-2; 9 nucleotides align to TRBD1. The J segment lost 7 bases and the V segment lost 2 bases, leaving 2 bases of the junction unmatched. The germline gives CDR1 LGHNA, CDR2 YSLEER. The CDR3 runs 14 residues.

CDR3 bases: TGTGCCAGCAGTTTACAGGAGACCCAGTACTTC. Amino acid sequence: CASSLQETQYF. The rearrangement joins TRBV12-3 or TRBV12-4 to TRBJ2-5; D unclear. The CDR3 has 11 residues. V was shortened by 2 bases and J by 5 bases, with 3 bases between the two germline ends.

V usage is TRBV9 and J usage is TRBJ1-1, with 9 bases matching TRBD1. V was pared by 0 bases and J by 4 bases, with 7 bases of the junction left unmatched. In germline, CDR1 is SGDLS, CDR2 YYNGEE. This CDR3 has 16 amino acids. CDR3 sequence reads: CASSVAGTGLGTEAFF. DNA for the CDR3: TGTGCCAGCAGCGTAGCCGGGACAGGGTTGGGCACTGAAGCTTTCTTT.

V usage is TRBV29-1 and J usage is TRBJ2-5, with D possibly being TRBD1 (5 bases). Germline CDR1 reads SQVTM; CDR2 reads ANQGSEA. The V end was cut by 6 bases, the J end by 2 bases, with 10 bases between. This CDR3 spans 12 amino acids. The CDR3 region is CSVSRQQETQYF. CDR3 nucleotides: TGCAGCGTATCTAGACAGCAAGAGACCCAGTACTTC.

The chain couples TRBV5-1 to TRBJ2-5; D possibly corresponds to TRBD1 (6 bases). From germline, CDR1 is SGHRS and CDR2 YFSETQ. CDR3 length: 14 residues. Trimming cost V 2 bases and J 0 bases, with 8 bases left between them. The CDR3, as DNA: TGCGCCAGCAGCTTCCAGGGGCACCAAGAGACCCAGTACTTC. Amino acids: CASSFQGHQETQYF.

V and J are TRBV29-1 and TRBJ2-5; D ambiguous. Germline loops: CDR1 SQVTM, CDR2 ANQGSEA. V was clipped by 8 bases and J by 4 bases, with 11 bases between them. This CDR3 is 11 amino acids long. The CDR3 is CSYSLSETQYF. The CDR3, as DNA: TGCAGCTACTCCCTTTCAGAGACCCAGTACTTC.

CDR3 bases: TGTGCCATCAGGCAGGGGCAAGGGTACACTGAAGCTTTCTTT. Its protein is CAIRQGQGYTEAFF. This chain connects TRBV10-3 to TRBJ1-1, with a tentative D call TRBD1 (6 bases). This CDR3 has 14 amino acids. Per germline, CDR1 ENHRY and CDR2 SYGVKD. The V and J ends lost 6 bases and 3 bases respectively, with 14 bases between them.

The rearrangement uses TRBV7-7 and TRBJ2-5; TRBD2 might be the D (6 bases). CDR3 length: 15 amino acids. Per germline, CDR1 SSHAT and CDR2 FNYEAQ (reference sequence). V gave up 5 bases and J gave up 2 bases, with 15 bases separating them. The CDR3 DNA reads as TGTGCCAGCAGCCGTGCCCGGACTAAACAAGAGACCCAGTACTTC. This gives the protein CASSRARTKQETQYF. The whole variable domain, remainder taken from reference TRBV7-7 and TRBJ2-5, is GAGVSQSPRYKVTKRGQDVTLRCDPISSHATLYWYQQALGQGPEFLTYFNYEAQPDKSGLPSDRFSAERPEGSISTLTIQRTEQRDSAMYRCASSRARTKQETQYFGPGTRLLVL.

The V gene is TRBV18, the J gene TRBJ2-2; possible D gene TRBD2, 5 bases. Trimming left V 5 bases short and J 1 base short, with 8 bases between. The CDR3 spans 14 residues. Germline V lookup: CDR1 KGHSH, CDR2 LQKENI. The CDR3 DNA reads TGTGCCAGCTCATCACTAGTGAACACCGGGGAGCTGTTTTTT. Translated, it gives CASSSLVNTGELFF. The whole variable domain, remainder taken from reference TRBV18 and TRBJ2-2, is NAGVMQNPRHLVRRRGQEARLRCSPMKGHSHVYWYRQLPEEGLKFMVYLQKENIIDESGMPKERFSAEFPKEGPSILRIQQVVRGDSAAYFCASSSLVNTGELFFGEGSRLTVL.

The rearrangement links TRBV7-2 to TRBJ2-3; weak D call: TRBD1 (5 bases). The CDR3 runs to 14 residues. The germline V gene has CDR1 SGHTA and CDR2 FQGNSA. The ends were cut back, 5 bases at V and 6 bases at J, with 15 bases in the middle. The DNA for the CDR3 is TGTGCCAGCAGCGGGGCAGGTGTATGGGATACGCAGTATTTT. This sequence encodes CASSGAGVWDTQYF.

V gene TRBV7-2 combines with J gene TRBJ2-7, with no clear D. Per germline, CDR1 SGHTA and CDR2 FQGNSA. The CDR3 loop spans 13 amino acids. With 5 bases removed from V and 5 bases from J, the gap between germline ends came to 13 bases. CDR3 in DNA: TGTGCCAGCAGCCCGCGGTCTAGAGACGAGCAGTACTTC. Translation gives CASSPRSRDEQYF.

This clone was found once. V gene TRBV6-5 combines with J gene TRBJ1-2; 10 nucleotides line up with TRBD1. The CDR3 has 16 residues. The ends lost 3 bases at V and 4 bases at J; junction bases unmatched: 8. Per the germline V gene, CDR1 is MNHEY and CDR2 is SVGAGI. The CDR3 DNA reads TGTGCCAGCAGTTATCGGACAGGGGGTAGCTTCTATGGCTACACCTTC. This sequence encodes CASSYRTGGSFYGYTF.

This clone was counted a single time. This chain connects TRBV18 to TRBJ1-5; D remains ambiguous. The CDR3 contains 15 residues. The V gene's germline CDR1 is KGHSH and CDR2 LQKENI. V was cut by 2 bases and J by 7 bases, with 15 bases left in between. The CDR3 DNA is TGTGCCAGCTCACCAACGAGAGGGCTCGGGCAGCCCCAGCATTTT. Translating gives CASSPTRGLGQPQHF.